The 21 T cell receptor beta chains reported below all come from one sample, sequenced in a study of blood T cell repertoires in COVID-19. Sequencing used immunoSEQ multiplex PCR; TCRdb keeps in-frame clones, though not all of them. The data contain about 270,000 clones, about four fifths of them singletons. The sample comprised peripheral blood. The receptors originated from a woman aged 18-30 years with acute or convalescent COVID-19.

In the case of this clone: The junction and the germline gene differ at one end; a read error may be behind it. V gene TRBV7-9 combines with J gene TRBJ1-4; TRBD1 aligns across 7 bases. The CDR3 has 16 amino acids. The germline V gene encodes CDR1 SEHNR and CDR2 FQNEAQ (reference sequence). This CDR3 reads CASSPGIGTANKKLFF. As DNA, the CDR3 is TGTGCCAGCAGCCCGGGGATCGGGACAGCTAATAAAAAACTGTTTTTT. Full variable domain (rest looked up from reference TRBV7-9 and TRBJ1-4): DTGVSQNPRHKITKRGQNVTFRCDPISEHNRLYWYRQTLGQGPEFLTYFQNEAQLEKSRLLSDRFSAERPKGSFSTLEIQRTEQGDSAMYLCASSPGIGTANKKLFFGSGTQLSVL.

This chain connects TRBV10-3 to TRBJ1-2; tentative D call: TRBD1 (6 bases). CDR1 ENHRY and CDR2 SYGVKD come from the germline V gene. This CDR3 is built from 17 residues. V was shortened by 0 bases and J by 4 bases, with 18 bases between the two germline ends. Here the CDR3 reads CAISESMVLQGGYGYTF. The CDR3 DNA sequence: TGTGCCATCAGTGAGTCGATGGTTTTACAGGGTGGCTATGGCTACACCTTC.

This clone has just a few counts. The chain couples TRBV5-1 to TRBJ2-1; TRBD2 is a possible D gene (5 bases). From germline, CDR1 is SGHRS and CDR2 YFSETQ. This CDR3 contains 14 residues. Trimming stripped 6 bases from V and 0 bases from J, with 10 bases between. CDR3 in amino acids: CASTYGNSYNEQFF. Here the CDR3 DNA reads TGCGCCAGCACGTACGGGAACTCCTACAATGAGCAGTTCTTC.

The V gene is TRBV6-5, the J gene TRBJ2-7; possibly TRBD2 for D (5 bases). The germline gives CDR1 MNHEY, CDR2 SVGAGI. The CDR3 loop spans 15 amino acids. The V end lost 0 bases, the J end lost 4 bases, and 13 bases lay between the germline ends. In nucleotides, the CDR3 is TGTGCCAGCAGTTACTCGATGTCAGGAGGTTACGAGCAGTACTTC. This translates into CASSYSMSGGYEQYF.

The chain uses TRBV11-2 and TRBJ1-2, with 8 bases that match TRBD1. The CDR3 totals 16 residues. Trimming at V came to 5 bases and at J to 0 bases, leaving 8 bases not matched to a gene. Germline V gene lookup returns CDR1 SGHAT and CDR2 FQNNGV. The CDR3 DNA is TGTGCCAGCAGCCCAGTCCCGGACAGGGCTAACTATGGCTACACCTTC. It yields the protein CASSPVPDRANYGYTF. Variable domain in full (rest from reference TRBV11-2 and TRBJ1-2): EAGVAQSPRYKIIEKRQSVAFWCNPISGHATLYWYQQILGQGPKLLIQFQNNGVVDDSQLPKDRFSAERLKGVDSTLKIQPAKLEDSAVYLCASSPVPDRANYGYTFGSGTRLTVV.

V is TRBV5-6 and J is TRBJ2-1; tentatively, D is TRBD2 (6 bases). The V end lost 2 bases, the J end lost 4 bases, and 13 bases lay between the germline ends. This CDR3 has 15 amino acids. Germline V gives CDR1 SGHDT, CDR2 YYEEEE. CDR3 region: CASSLWGVEYNEQFF. The CDR3 region has the DNA TGTGCCAGCAGCTTATGGGGGGTCGAATACAATGAGCAGTTCTTC.

CDR3 sequence reads: CASSLVIGSSDNEQFF. In DNA form, the CDR3 reads TGTGCCAGCAGTTTAGTAATCGGGAGTTCTGACAATGAGCAGTTCTTC. V usage is TRBV28 and J usage is TRBJ2-1; tentatively, D is TRBD2 (6 bases). Germline V gene data show CDR1 as MDHEN and CDR2 as SYDVKM. Trimming cost V 2 bases and J 5 bases, with 16 bases left between them. The CDR3 is 16 amino acids.

V and J are TRBV2 and TRBJ2-1; 12 nucleotides match TRBD2. CDR1 SNHLY and CDR2 FYNNEI come from the germline V gene. Trimming cost V 5 bases and J 9 bases; bases outside gene matches: 11. The CDR3 totals 16 residues. Written as DNA, the CDR3 is TGTGCCAGCAGTCGCCCCCCTAGCGGGAGGGCCCTTGAGCAGTTCTTC. Its translation is CASSRPPSGRALEQFF.

This clone has only a few counts. J is TRBJ1-2 and V is TRBV5-1; possibly TRBD1 for D (5 bases). This CDR3 contains 17 residues. The germline CDR1 and CDR2 sequences are SGHRS and YFSETQ. Between the trimmed V and J ends, which lost 6 bases and 3 bases, there was a span of 24 bases. Written as DNA, the CDR3 is TGCGCCAGCAACCTGGGGAGCGCAGGGCGGGATTACTATGGCTACACCTTC. Translated, it gives CASNLGSAGRDYYGYTF.

The J gene is TRBJ1-6, the V gene TRBV13, with 7 bases lining up with TRBD1. Trimming took 8 bases from V and 10 from J; bases not matched to a gene: 11. Per germline, CDR1 PRHDT and CDR2 FYEKMQ (reference sequence). The CDR3 is 14 residues long. CDR3 coding DNA: TGTGCCAGCCATGACCAGGGGGAACGATCACCCCTCCACTTT. It codes for CASHDQGERSPLHF. Drawing the rest from reference TRBV13 and TRBJ1-6, the complete variable domain is AAGVIQSPRHLIKEKRETATLKCYPIPRHDTVYWYQQGPGQDPQFLISFYEKMQSDKGSIPDRFSAQQFSDYHSELNMSSLELGDSALYFCASHDQGERSPLHFGNGTRLTVT.

Here the CDR3 DNA reads TGTGCCAGCAGCCCGGGACTAGCGGTCCATGAGCAGTTCTTC. Translation: CASSPGLAVHEQFF. The V gene is TRBV3-1 (or the pseudogene TRBV3-2), the J gene TRBJ2-1, with 11 bases lining up with TRBD2. CDR1 is LGHDT and CDR2 is YNNKEL in the germline V gene (reference sequence). The CDR3 is 14 residues long. Trimming took 4 bases from V and 8 from J; bases not matched to a gene: 4.

The chain uses TRBV4-2 and TRBJ2-1, with 10 bases aligning to TRBD2. The germline V gene has CDR1 LGHNA and CDR2 YNFKEQ. V trimming: 0 bases; J trimming: 0 bases; junction bases outside the gene matches: 5. The CDR3 is 18 residues long. CDR3 sequence: CASSQDPLAGRSYNEQFF. CDR3 sequence (DNA): TGTGCCAGCAGCCAAGATCCACTAGCGGGACGCTCCTACAATGAGCAGTTCTTC.

The J gene is TRBJ2-7, the V gene TRBV6-2 or TRBV6-3, with D tentatively TRBD2 (6 bases). The CDR3 totals 14 residues. Germline values: CDR1 MNHEY, CDR2 SVGEGT. The V and J ends lost 5 bases and 3 bases respectively, with 14 bases between them. This chain's CDR3 is CASSAGLRFYEQYF. As DNA, the CDR3 is TGTGCCAGCAGTGCGGGACTTCGTTTCTACGAGCAGTACTTC.

V and J are TRBV27 and TRBJ2-7; a weak D match, TRBD2 (6 bases). In germline, CDR1 is MNHEY, CDR2 SMNVEV (reference sequence). V was trimmed by 4 bases and J by 0 bases, leaving 13 bases between them. This CDR3 comprises 15 residues. CDR3 sequence (DNA): TGTGCCAGCAGTTCGGGAGACTCCATCTCCTACGAGCAGTACTTC. Encoded protein: CASSSGDSISYEQYF.

The chain has TRBV14 and TRBJ1-6, with a tentative D call TRBD1 (6 bases). In germline, CDR1 is SGHDN, CDR2 FVKESK. V shed 4 bases and J shed 7 bases, with 14 bases lying between them. The CDR3 spans 15 residues. CDR3 in amino acids: CASSPAQGDNSPLHF. The CDR3 region has the DNA TGTGCCAGCAGCCCGGCACAGGGTGACAATTCACCCCTCCACTTT.

This chain links TRBV5-6 with TRBJ2-1; possible D gene TRBD2, 6 bases. The CDR3 has 13 residues. Per the germline V gene, CDR1 is SGHDT and CDR2 is YYEEEE. Trimming stripped 3 bases from V and 8 bases from J, with 12 bases between. CDR3 nucleotides: TGTGCCAGCAGCTCGGGAGTTGCGCATGAGCAGTTCTTC. Translation gives CASSSGVAHEQFF.

This chain connects TRBV9 to TRBJ2-3; a weak D match, TRBD2 (5 bases). Trimming left V 3 bases short and J 0 bases short, with 11 bases between. The CDR3 length is 15 residues. Germline V CDR1 and CDR2: SGDLS, YYNGEE. As DNA, the CDR3 is TGTGCCAGCAGCGCAACTAGGGCTAGCACAGATACGCAGTATTTT. Translated, it gives CASSATRASTDTQYF.

V gene TRBV7-2 combines with J gene TRBJ2-3; a possible D gene is TRBD2 (6 bases). CDR1 and CDR2 (germline): SGHTA, FQGNSA. V gave up 5 bases and J gave up 2 bases, with 14 bases separating them. This CDR3 contains 15 residues. CDR3 sequence (DNA): TGTGCCAGCAGCCGTTGGGGGGAGGCCACAGATACGCAGTATTTT. Amino acids: CASSRWGEATDTQYF.

V usage is TRBV7-2 and J usage is TRBJ2-3; the match to TRBD2 covers 14 bases. With V trimmed by 5 bases and J by 4 bases, 14 bases remained unmatched. The CDR3 spans 19 residues. The germline CDR1 and CDR2 sequences are SGHTA and FQGNSA. The CDR3 spells CASSVPPGTSGSFSDTQYF. The CDR3 DNA follows: TGTGCCAGCAGCGTACCCCCGGGGACTAGCGGGAGCTTTTCAGATACGCAGTATTTT.

The gene calls are TRBV5-1 and TRBJ1-1, with TRBD1 matching over 7 bases. V was clipped by 5 bases and J by 5 bases; unmatched bases: 6. Germline lookup yields CDR1 SGHRS and CDR2 YFSETQ. The length of the CDR3 is 13 residues. The CDR3 reads CASRPRTGTEAFF. CDR3 DNA: TGCGCCAGCAGACCAAGGACAGGTACTGAAGCTTTCTTT. Filled out from reference TRBV5-1 and TRBJ1-1, the complete variable domain reads KAGVTQTPRYLIKTRGQQVTLSCSPISGHRSVSWYQQTPGQGLQFLFEYFSETQRNKGNFPGRFSGRQFSNSRSEMNVSTLELGDSALYLCASRPRTGTEAFFGQGTRLTVV.

The chain uses TRBV7-2 and TRBJ2-5; 7 bases align to TRBD2. CDR3 length equals 17 residues. V trimming: 5 bases; J trimming: 4 bases; junction bases outside the gene matches: 16. Looked up from germline, CDR1 is SGHTA and CDR2 is FQGNSA. The CDR3 DNA reads TGTGCCAGCAGCCCCAGCCCCTACGGGAGGAACGGAGAGACCCAGTACTTC. It is translated as CASSPSPYGRNGETQYF.